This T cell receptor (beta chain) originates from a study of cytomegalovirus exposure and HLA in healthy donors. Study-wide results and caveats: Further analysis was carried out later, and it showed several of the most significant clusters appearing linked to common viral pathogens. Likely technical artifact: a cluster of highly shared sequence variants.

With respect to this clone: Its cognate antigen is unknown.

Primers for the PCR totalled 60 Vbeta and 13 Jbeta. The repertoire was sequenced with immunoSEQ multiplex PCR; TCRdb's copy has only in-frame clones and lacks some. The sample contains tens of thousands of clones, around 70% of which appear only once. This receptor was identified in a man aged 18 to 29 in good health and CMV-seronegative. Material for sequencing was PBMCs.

CDR3 coding DNA: TGTGCCAGCAGTGCCGATCGACAGTCTGAAGCTTTCTTT. This translates into CASSADRQSEAFF. This chain joins TRBV2 and TRBJ1-1; D may be TRBD1 (5 bases). CDR1 and CDR2 from the germline V gene are SNHLY and FYNNEI. V was clipped by 4 bases and J by 6 bases, with 12 bases between them. The CDR3 is made up of 13 amino acids.